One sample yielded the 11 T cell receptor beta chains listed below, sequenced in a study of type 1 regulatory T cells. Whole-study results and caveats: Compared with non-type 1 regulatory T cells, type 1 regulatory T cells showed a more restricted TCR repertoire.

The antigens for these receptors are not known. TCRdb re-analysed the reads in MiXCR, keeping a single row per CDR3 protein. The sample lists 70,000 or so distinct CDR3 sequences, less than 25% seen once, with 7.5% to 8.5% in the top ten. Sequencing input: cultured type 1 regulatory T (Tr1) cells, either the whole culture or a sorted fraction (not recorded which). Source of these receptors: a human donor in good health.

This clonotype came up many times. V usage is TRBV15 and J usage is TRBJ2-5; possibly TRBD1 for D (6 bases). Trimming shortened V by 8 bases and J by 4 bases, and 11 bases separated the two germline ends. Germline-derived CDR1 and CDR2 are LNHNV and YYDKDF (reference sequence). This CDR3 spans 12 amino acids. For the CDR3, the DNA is TGTGCCACCCTAGGGGGATCAGAGACCCAGTACTTC. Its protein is CATLGGSETQYF.

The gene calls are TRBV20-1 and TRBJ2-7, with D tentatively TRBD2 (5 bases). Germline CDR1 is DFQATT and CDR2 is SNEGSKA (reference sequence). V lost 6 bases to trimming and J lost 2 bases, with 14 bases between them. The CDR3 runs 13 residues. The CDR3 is CSAEARVAYEQYF. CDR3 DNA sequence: TGCAGTGCGGAGGCTCGGGTAGCCTACGAGCAGTACTTC.

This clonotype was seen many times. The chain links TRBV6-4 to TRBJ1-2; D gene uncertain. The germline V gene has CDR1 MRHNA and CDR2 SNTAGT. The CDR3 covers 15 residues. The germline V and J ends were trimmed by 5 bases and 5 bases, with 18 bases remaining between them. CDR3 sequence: CASSLMRESRYGYTF. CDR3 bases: TGTGCCAGCAGTCTCATGCGAGAAAGTAGATATGGCTACACCTTC.

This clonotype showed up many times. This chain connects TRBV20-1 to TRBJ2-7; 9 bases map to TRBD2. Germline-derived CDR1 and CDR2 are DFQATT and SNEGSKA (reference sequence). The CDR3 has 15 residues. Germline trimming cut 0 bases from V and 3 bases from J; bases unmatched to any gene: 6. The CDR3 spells CSAREPGTSIYEQYF. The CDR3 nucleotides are TGCAGTGCTAGAGAACCGGGGACTAGCATCTACGAGCAGTACTTC.

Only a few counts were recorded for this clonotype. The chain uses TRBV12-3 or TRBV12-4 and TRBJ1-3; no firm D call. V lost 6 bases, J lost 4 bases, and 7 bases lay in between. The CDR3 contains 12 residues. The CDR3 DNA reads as TGTGCCAGCAGGACGGGGGGAAACACCATATATTTT. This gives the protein CASRTGGNTIYF.

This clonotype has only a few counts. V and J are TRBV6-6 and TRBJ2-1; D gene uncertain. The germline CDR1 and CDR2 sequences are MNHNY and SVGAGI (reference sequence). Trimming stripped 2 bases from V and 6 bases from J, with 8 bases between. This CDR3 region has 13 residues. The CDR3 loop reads CASSYPTGNEQFF. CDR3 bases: TGTGCCAGCAGTTACCCCACGGGCAATGAGCAGTTCTTC.

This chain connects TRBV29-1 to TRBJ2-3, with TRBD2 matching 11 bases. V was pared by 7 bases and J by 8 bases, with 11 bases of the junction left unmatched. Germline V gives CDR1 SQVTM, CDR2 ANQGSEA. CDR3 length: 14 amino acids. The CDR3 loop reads CSATSGGASFTQYF. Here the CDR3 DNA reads TGCAGCGCCACTAGCGGGGGAGCGTCTTTTACGCAGTATTTT.

Here the CDR3 DNA reads TGCGCCAGCAGCTCCGGGACAGGGGTAAATGAGCAGTTCTTC. This gives the protein CASSSGTGVNEQFF. The chain recombines TRBV5-1 with TRBJ2-1; 10 bases match TRBD1. CDR1 is SGHRS and CDR2 is YFSETQ in the germline V gene. With V trimmed by 3 bases and J by 7 bases, 4 bases remained unmatched. This CDR3 is 14 amino acids long.

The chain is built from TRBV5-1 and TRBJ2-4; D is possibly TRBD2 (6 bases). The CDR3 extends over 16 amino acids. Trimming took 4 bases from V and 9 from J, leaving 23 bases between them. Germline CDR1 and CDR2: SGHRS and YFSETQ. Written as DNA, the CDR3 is TGCGCCAGCAGCCCCGGCGGATCGTCTCTGCGGGGCATTCAGTACTTC. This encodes CASSPGGSSLRGIQYF.

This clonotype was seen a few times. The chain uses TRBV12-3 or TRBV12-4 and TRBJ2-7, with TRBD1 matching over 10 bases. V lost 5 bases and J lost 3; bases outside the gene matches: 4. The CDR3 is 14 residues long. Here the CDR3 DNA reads TGTGCCAGCAGTGCCGGGACAGGGGTCTACGAGCAGTACTTC. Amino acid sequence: CASSAGTGVYEQYF.

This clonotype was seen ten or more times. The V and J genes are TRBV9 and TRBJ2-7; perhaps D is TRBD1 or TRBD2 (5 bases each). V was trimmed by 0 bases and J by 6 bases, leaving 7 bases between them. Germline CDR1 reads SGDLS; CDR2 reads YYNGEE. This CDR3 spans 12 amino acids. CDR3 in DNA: TGTGCCAGCAGCGTAGATGGGGGCGAGCAGTACTTC. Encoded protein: CASSVDGGEQYF.